This T cell receptor beta chain derives from a study of blood T cell repertoires in COVID-19. The wider study: Sources were T cells, B-cell-depleted T cells, or PBMCs; the material itself was cDNA or gDNA.

This clone was counted at least ten times. Study processing details: The authors estimated nucleated cell counts from reference gene primer amplification. Here immunoSEQ multiplex PCR was the method, and the copy in TCRdb shows in-frame clones only, minus some. That table gives V, J and clone size, and the DNA gave D and trimming. The sample shows 270,000 or so clones, 90% of them seen only once. Participant ages covered about 18 to 100 years across about two dozen US areas. Cohorts were based on clinical histories the participants reported. Germline CDR1 LNHNV, CDR2 YYDKDF (reference sequence). This CDR3 spans 13 amino acids. V gave up 0 bases and J gave up 8 bases, with 10 bases separating them.

The sequence came from a woman between 25 and 40 years old with acute COVID-19. The chain employs TRBV15 and TRBJ1-2; D is undetermined. Material: PBMCs or T cells enriched from blood (not recorded which). The CDR3 protein is CATSREGTYGYTF. In DNA form, the CDR3 reads TGTGCCACCAGCAGAGAGGGCACCTACGGCTACACCTTC.